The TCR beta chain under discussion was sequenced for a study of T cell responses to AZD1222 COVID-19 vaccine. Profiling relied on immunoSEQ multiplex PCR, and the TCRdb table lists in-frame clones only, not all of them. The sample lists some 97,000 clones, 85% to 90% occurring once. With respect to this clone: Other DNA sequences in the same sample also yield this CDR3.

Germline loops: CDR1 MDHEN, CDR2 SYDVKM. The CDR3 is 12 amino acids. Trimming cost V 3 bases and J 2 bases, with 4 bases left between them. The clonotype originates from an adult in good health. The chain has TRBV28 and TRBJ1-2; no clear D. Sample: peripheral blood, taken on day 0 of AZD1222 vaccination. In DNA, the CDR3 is TGTGCCAGCAGTTTTGGAAACTATGGCTACACCTTC. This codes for CASSFGNYGYTF.